The next 32 T cell receptor beta chains were all read from a single sample in a study of blood T cell repertoires in COVID-19. Only in-frame clones appear in the TCRdb table, and some are missing; sequencing was by immunoSEQ multiplex PCR. The sample has some 390,000 clones; around nine tenths are singletons. Sequencing was done on a sample of PBMCs or T cells enriched from blood (not recorded which). All receptors come from a woman under 40 who had recovered from COVID-19.

The V and J genes are TRBV20-1 and TRBJ2-5; the D is unclear. The V and J ends lost 2 bases and 6 bases respectively, with 7 bases between them. CDR1 is DFQATT and CDR2 is SNEGSKA in the germline V gene (reference sequence). The CDR3 spans 11 residues. CDR3 in amino acids: CSARLGQTQYF. CDR3 DNA sequence: TGCAGTGCTAGACTTGGGCAGACCCAGTACTTC.

This rearrangement joins TRBV7-9 to TRBJ1-1; D ambiguous. The CDR3 is 15 residues long. CDR1 and CDR2 (germline): SEHNR, FQNEAQ (reference sequence). V lost 3 bases, J lost 3 bases, and 14 bases lay in between. The CDR3 sequence is CASSLPEAGDTEAFF. The CDR3 DNA sequence: TGTGCCAGCAGCTTGCCGGAGGCCGGGGACACTGAAGCTTTCTTT.

The J gene is TRBJ1-1, the V gene TRBV18; a weak D match, TRBD1 (6 bases). The V gene's germline CDR1 is KGHSH and CDR2 LQKENI. The germline V and J ends were trimmed by 3 bases and 7 bases, with 12 bases remaining between them. This CDR3 comprises 13 residues. CDR3 nucleotides: TGTGCCAGCTCACCGGCAGGGGTTGGTGAAGCTTTCTTT. Encoded protein: CASSPAGVGEAFF.

V gene TRBV6-5 combines with J gene TRBJ1-2; D is unclear. From germline, CDR1 is MNHEY and CDR2 SVGAGI. The CDR3 is 15 residues long. With 2 bases removed from V and 3 bases from J, the gap between germline ends came to 13 bases. The CDR3 is CASSYSGRLDYGYTF. The CDR3 nucleotides read TGTGCCAGCAGTTACAGCGGCAGGTTAGACTATGGCTACACCTTC.

The chain carries TRBV9 and TRBJ1-1; no clear D gene. Germline V gene data show CDR1 as SGDLS and CDR2 as YYNGEE. V was clipped by 0 bases and J by 6 bases, with 9 bases between them. This CDR3 region has 13 residues. CDR3 nucleotides: TGTGCCAGCAGCGTAGGAGGGAAGGCTGAAGCTTTCTTT. It yields the protein CASSVGGKAEAFF.

The J gene is TRBJ2-2, the V gene TRBV7-6; 15 bases are shared with TRBD2. V was clipped by 1 base and J by 1 base; unmatched bases: 1. Germline-derived CDR1 and CDR2 are SGHVS and FNYEAQ. CDR3 length: 18 residues. CDR3 protein: CASSLGTSGRGNTGELFF. The CDR3 DNA reads as TGTGCCAGCAGCTTAGGGACTAGCGGGAGGGGGAACACCGGGGAGCTGTTTTTT. Complete variable domain (other parts from reference TRBV7-6 and TRBJ2-2): GAGVSQSPRYKVTKRGQDVALRCDPISGHVSLYWYRQALGQGPEFLTYFNYEAQQDKSGLPNDRFSAERPEGSISTLTIQRTEQRDSAMYRCASSLGTSGRGNTGELFFGEGSRLTVL.

J is TRBJ1-2 and V is TRBV6-5; D not resolved. Germline CDR1 is MNHEY and CDR2 is SVGAGI. The CDR3 has 13 residues. Trimming left V 6 bases short and J 8 bases short, with 16 bases between. In DNA form, the CDR3 reads TGTGCCAGCAGCCGGTTAGAGGCCTACGGCTACACCTTC. This codes for CASSRLEAYGYTF.

The chain combines TRBV5-3 with TRBJ1-5; 10 bases are shared with TRBD1. Being an ORF, TRBV5-3 has a function that is uncertain. V lost 4 bases to trimming and J lost 2 bases; unmatched junction nucleotides: 12. The CDR3 runs 18 residues. The CDR3 region is CARSTPGGQGRGNQPQHF. CDR3 coding DNA: TGTGCCAGAAGCACGCCCGGGGGACAGGGGCGCGGCAATCAGCCCCAGCATTTT.

The chain employs TRBV2 and TRBJ2-1, with a weak D call TRBD1 (6 bases). This CDR3 spans 15 amino acids. Trimming cost V 10 bases and J 0 bases, with 16 bases left between them. Germline V gives CDR1 SNHLY, CDR2 FYNNEI. The CDR3 bases are TGTGCCACCCAAACGCGGACAGACTCCTACAATGAGCAGTTCTTC. Protein sequence: CATQTRTDSYNEQFF.

The chain has TRBV7-9 and TRBJ1-3; TRBD1 agrees at 7 bases. CDR1 is SEHNR and CDR2 is FQNEAQ in the germline V gene (reference sequence). The CDR3 length is 14 residues. V was clipped by 5 bases and J by 4 bases; unmatched bases: 5. Here the CDR3 DNA reads TGTGCCAGCAGCCCTGACAGGGTCGGAAACACCATATATTTT. Amino acids: CASSPDRVGNTIYF.

The DNA for the CDR3 is TGCGCCAGCTCTAATAAGAACACCGGGGAGCTGTTTTTT. Amino acid sequence: CASSNKNTGELFF. This chain uses TRBV5-1 with TRBJ2-2, with D unresolved. CDR1 is SGHRS and CDR2 is YFSETQ in the germline V gene. CDR3 length equals 13 residues. V gave up 7 bases and J gave up 1 base, with 8 bases separating them. The complete variable domain, with remaining parts taken from reference TRBV5-1 and TRBJ2-2, reads KAGVTQTPRYLIKTRGQQVTLSCSPISGHRSVSWYQQTPGQGLQFLFEYFSETQRNKGNFPGRFSGRQFSNSRSEMNVSTLELGDSALYLCASSNKNTGELFFGEGSRLTVL.

This clone was counted ten times or more. V gene TRBV7-6 combines with J gene TRBJ1-6; TRBD1 is a possible D gene (6 bases). The CDR3 totals 16 residues. The ends were cut back, 1 base at V and 5 bases at J, with 12 bases in the middle. Germline V gives CDR1 SGHVS, CDR2 FNYEAQ. The CDR3 DNA is TGTGCCAGCAGCTTAGACAGGGTGGAGAATAATTCACCCCTCCACTTT. Its protein is CASSLDRVENNSPLHF. The full variable domain, in which reference TRBV7-6 and TRBJ1-6 provide the parts outside the CDR3, is GAGVSQSPRYKVTKRGQDVALRCDPISGHVSLYWYRQALGQGPEFLTYFNYEAQQDKSGLPNDRFSAERPEGSISTLTIQRTEQRDSAMYRCASSLDRVENNSPLHFGNGTRLTVT.

This CDR3 is CASSLSISFRADTQYF. For the CDR3, the DNA is TGTGCCAGCAGTTTATCAATTTCGTTCAGGGCAGATACGCAGTATTTT. V gene TRBV27 combines with J gene TRBJ2-3, with D perhaps matching TRBD1 (5 bases). CDR3 size: 16 residues. Trimming stripped 0 bases from V and 4 bases from J, with 14 bases between. Germline V gene lookup returns CDR1 MNHEY and CDR2 SMNVEV (reference sequence).

The V and J genes are TRBV25-1 and TRBJ1-1, with a weak D call TRBD1 (6 bases). Germline values: CDR1 MGHDK, CDR2 SYGVNS. The CDR3 contains 12 residues. V lost 6 bases, J lost 5 bases, and 10 bases lay in between. The CDR3 nucleotides read TGTGCCAGCAGCGCAGGGGTGACTGAAGCTTTCTTT. Residues: CASSAGVTEAFF.

The rearrangement links TRBV18 to TRBJ1-1; the D is unclear. V was shortened by 3 bases and J by 4 bases, with 18 bases between the two germline ends. The CDR3 extends over 16 amino acids. Germline-derived CDR1 and CDR2 are KGHSH and LQKENI. DNA of the CDR3: TGTGCCAGCTCACCGGGAACGGGAAGGTTGGTCACTGAAGCTTTCTTT. This sequence encodes CASSPGTGRLVTEAFF.

The V and J genes are TRBV30 and TRBJ2-1, with 11 bases identical to TRBD2. In germline, CDR1 is GTSNPN, CDR2 SVGIG (reference sequence). This CDR3 spans 16 amino acids. V shed 5 bases and J 1 base; nucleotides not matched to a gene: 7. CDR3 DNA: TGTGCCTGGGGACTAGCGGGCATATCTTCCTACAATGAGCAGTTCTTC. This translates into CAWGLAGISSYNEQFF.

The chain recombines TRBV6-5 with TRBJ2-1; 7 bases are shared with TRBD2. The CDR3 length is 13 residues. V lost 2 bases and J lost 6; bases outside the gene matches: 1. Germline V gene sequence: CDR1 MNHEY, CDR2 SVGAGI. The DNA of the CDR3 is TGTGCCAGCAGTTACCGGACTAGCAATGAGCAGTTCTTC. Residues: CASSYRTSNEQFF.

The rearrangement joins TRBV3-1 (or the pseudogene TRBV3-2) to TRBJ1-2; D ambiguous. Germline CDR1 reads LGHDT; CDR2 reads YNNKEL (reference sequence). CDR3 length: 14 amino acids. V was pared by 1 base and J by 5 bases, with 11 bases between. CDR3: CASSQVSEAYGYTF. CDR3 DNA: TGTGCCAGCAGCCAAGTATCCGAAGCGTATGGCTACACCTTC.

This rearrangement joins TRBV9 to TRBJ2-7; 10 bases match TRBD1. The CDR3 is made up of 16 amino acids. J lost 3 bases, V lost 2 bases, and 8 bases had no gene match. The V gene's germline CDR1 is SGDLS and CDR2 YYNGEE. CDR3 DNA: TGTGCCAGCAGCGTCGCCCGGGGACAGGGGATCTACGAGCAGTACTTC. Amino acid sequence: CASSVARGQGIYEQYF.

This rearrangement joins TRBV7-2 to TRBJ2-1; the match to TRBD2 covers 8 bases. The CDR3 extends over 20 amino acids. J was trimmed by 2 bases and V by 0 bases; bases with no gene match: 15. Germline V lookup: CDR1 SGHTA, CDR2 FQGNSA. DNA for the CDR3: TGTGCCAGCAGCTTAGCTAGGTGGGGGAGCGGGAGTCGGGCCTACAATGAGCAGTTCTTC. It yields the protein CASSLARWGSGSRAYNEQFF. The full variable domain, rest sourced from reference TRBV7-2 and TRBJ2-1, is GAGVSQSPSNKVTEKGKDVELRCDPISGHTALYWYRQSLGQGLEFLIYFQGNSAPDKSGLPSDRFSAERTGGSVSTLTIQRTQQEDSAVYLCASSLARWGSGSRAYNEQFFGPGTRLTVL.

The gene calls are TRBV6-5 and TRBJ1-1; the match to TRBD1 covers 9 bases. CDR1 and CDR2 (germline): MNHEY, SVGAGI. V lost 5 bases and J lost 11; bases outside the gene matches: 9. The CDR3 has 13 amino acids. Here the CDR3 reads CASSNRGPKGAFF. The DNA for the CDR3 is TGTGCCAGCAGTAACAGGGGGCCTAAGGGGGCTTTCTTT.

V usage is TRBV28 and J usage is TRBJ2-1; TRBD2 matches 9 bases. This CDR3 spans 17 amino acids. The germline V gene has CDR1 MDHEN and CDR2 SYDVKM. J gave up 4 bases and V 5 bases, and 12 bases lay outside the gene matches. The CDR3 sequence: CASSPGRLAGPYNEQFF. The DNA of the CDR3 is TGTGCCAGCAGTCCCGGTCGGCTAGCGGGACCGTACAATGAGCAGTTCTTC. Supplemented by reference TRBV28 and TRBJ2-1, the full variable domain reads DVKVTQSSRYLVKRTGEKVFLECVQDMDHENMFWYRQDPGLGLRLIYFSYDVKMKEKGDIPEGYSVSREKKERFSLILESASTNQTSMYLCASSPGRLAGPYNEQFFGPGTRLTVL.

The V gene is TRBV6-5, the J gene TRBJ1-2; D uncertain. The V end was cut by 6 bases, the J end by 2 bases, with 10 bases between. The CDR3 covers 13 residues. Germline V gene data show CDR1 as MNHEY and CDR2 as SVGAGI. As DNA, the CDR3 is TGTGCCAGCAGCGAGCGACGGAACTATGGCTACACCTTC. Amino acid sequence: CASSERRNYGYTF.

This clone was seen a handful of times. V gene TRBV3-1 (or the pseudogene TRBV3-2) combines with J gene TRBJ1-6; D call uncertain. CDR3 length: 15 amino acids. Trimming shortened V by 3 bases and J by 0 bases, and 6 bases separated the two germline ends. CDR1 is LGHDT and CDR2 is YNNKEL in the germline V gene (reference sequence). The CDR3 bases are TGTGCCAGCAGCCACTCGAGCTCCTATAATTCACCCCTCCACTTT. This gives the protein CASSHSSSYNSPLHF.

The chain recombines TRBV30 with TRBJ2-6; tentative D call: TRBD1 (6 bases). V lost 1 base, J lost 0 bases, and 19 bases lay in between. This CDR3 has 19 residues. The V gene's germline CDR1 is GTSNPN and CDR2 SVGIG (reference sequence). CDR3: CAWSGKTGRVASGANVLTF. The DNA of the CDR3 is TGTGCCTGGAGTGGGAAGACAGGCCGGGTGGCCTCTGGGGCCAACGTCCTGACTTTC. Using reference TRBV30 and TRBJ2-6 for the parts outside the CDR3, the full variable domain is SQTIHQWPATLVQPVGSPLSLECTVEGTSNPNLYWYRQAAGRGLQLLFYSVGIGQISSEVPQNLSASRPQDRQFILSSKKLLLSDSGFYLCAWSGKTGRVASGANVLTFGAGSRLTVL.

This rearrangement joins TRBV4-1 to TRBJ2-7; TRBD1 matches at 7 bases. CDR3 length: 14 amino acids. The germline V gene has CDR1 MGHRA and CDR2 YSYEKL. The ends lost 5 bases at V and 3 bases at J; junction bases unmatched: 7. CDR3 protein: CASSVGTEGYEQYF. CDR3 coding DNA: TGCGCCAGCAGCGTCGGGACAGAGGGCTACGAGCAGTACTTC.

This clone has just one count. The genes are TRBV18 and TRBJ2-7; D call uncertain. This CDR3 comprises 14 residues. V was pared by 5 bases and J by 3 bases, with 14 bases between. Germline CDR1 is KGHSH and CDR2 is LQKENI. The CDR3 protein is CASSTDTSHYEQYF. CDR3 sequence (DNA): TGTGCCAGCTCAACAGACACTTCTCACTACGAGCAGTACTTC.

The chain has TRBV4-3 and TRBJ2-1; 12 positions match TRBD2. V trimming: 0 bases; J trimming: 9 bases; junction bases outside the gene matches: 9. The V gene's germline CDR1 is LGHNA and CDR2 YSLEER. The CDR3 has 17 amino acids. CDR3 coding DNA: TGCGCCAGCAGCCAAGATTTGGAACTAGCGGGGGGATCTGAGCAGTTCTTC. The encoded protein is CASSQDLELAGGSEQFF.

CDR3 in amino acids: CASSLVRDSPLHF. The CDR3 nucleotides read TGCGCCAGCAGCTTGGTTCGGGATTCACCCCTCCACTTT. V gene TRBV5-1 combines with J gene TRBJ1-6; D is unresolved. V shed 0 bases and J shed 8 bases, with 6 bases lying between them. The CDR3 totals 13 residues. Germline V lookup: CDR1 SGHRS, CDR2 YFSETQ.

The chain uses TRBV3-1 (or the pseudogene TRBV3-2) and TRBJ2-7; the D gene is possibly TRBD1 (6 bases). Trimming took off 4 bases at V and 8 bases at J, with 21 bases between the two ends. Per the germline V gene, CDR1 is LGHDT and CDR2 is YNNKEL (reference sequence). The CDR3 loop spans 15 amino acids. DNA for the CDR3: TGTGCCAGCAGCCTCCGTGAGAAACAGGGCTGGAAGCAGTACTTC. Translating gives CASSLREKQGWKQYF.

This chain joins TRBV28 and TRBJ2-7; 7 bases match TRBD2. CDR3 length equals 15 residues. In germline, CDR1 is MDHEN, CDR2 SYDVKM. With 5 bases clipped from V and 3 bases from J, the junction kept 10 bases outside the gene matches. The CDR3 sequence is CASSPTSLADYEQYF. CDR3 in DNA: TGTGCCAGCAGTCCCACTTCCCTAGCGGACTACGAGCAGTACTTC. The full variable domain, rest sourced from reference TRBV28 and TRBJ2-7, is DVKVTQSSRYLVKRTGEKVFLECVQDMDHENMFWYRQDPGLGLRLIYFSYDVKMKEKGDIPEGYSVSREKKERFSLILESASTNQTSMYLCASSPTSLADYEQYFGPGTRLTVT.

The V call is TRBV6-5, the J call TRBJ2-7; 7 bases map to TRBD1. From germline, CDR1 is MNHEY and CDR2 SVGAGI. V dropped 7 bases and J dropped 4; count of bases not matched to a gene: 13. The CDR3 loop spans 15 amino acids. CDR3 DNA: TGTGCCAGCAAGAGAACAGACAGGGTTTTGTACGAGCAGTACTTC. It specifies CASKRTDRVLYEQYF.